This T cell receptor (beta chain) was observed in a study of HIV-infected patients and healthy controls. Study-level points and caveats: Healthy controls carried many MAIT alpha-chain CDR3s, while HIV+ repertoires had few.

All unsorted peripheral T cells were captured because whole blood was used without fractionation. Reverse transcription used approximately 500 ng RNA and constant-region primers for alpha and beta. Alpha and beta chain libraries were made separately by chain-specific third strand synthesis with multiplexing indices. Each cDNA molecule was barcoded, and a single primer pair amplified each chain. TCRdb redid the calling of the 5' RACE reads with MiXCR, one entry per CDR3 protein. The sample records about 18,000 distinct CDR3 sequences, 8.5% to 9.5% being singletons. By its share, this clonotype is medium-sized. No antigen is known for it. Germline V CDR1 and CDR2: SGHRS, YFSETQ. Trimming took 4 bases from V and 3 from J; bases not matched to a gene: 6. This CDR3 is 16 amino acids long.

The sequenced sample was blood. The chain recombines TRBV5-1 with TRBJ2-1; TRBD1 matches 11 bases. The origin of this receptor is an adult in good health. CDR3 in DNA: TGCGCCAGCAGCCCCGTCGGGACAGGGGGCTACAATGAGCAGTTCTTC. Translation: CASSPVGTGGYNEQFF.